The entry below gives a single TCR beta chain sequence along with its context. The germline V and J ends were trimmed by 4 bases and 4 bases, with 13 bases remaining between them. Per the germline V gene, CDR1 is LGHDT and CDR2 is YNNKEL (reference sequence). This CDR3 is built from 14 residues. The data originate from a study of blood T cell repertoires in COVID-19. Study at large: From the United States, Italy and Spain came samples of acute and convalescent COVID-19. PBMCs, B-cell-depleted T cells, or T cells provided the cDNA or gDNA that made up the material.

Authors' processing steps: Reference gene primer amplification gave nucleated cell count estimates. Sequenced by immunoSEQ multiplex PCR; TCRdb stores in-frame clones only, minus some. V and J calls and clone size are as listed in that table; D and trimming were resolved from the DNA. The sample yields approximately 70,000 clones, 79% seen once. The receptor's source is a man aged 55 to 70 with active or convalescent COVID-19. Sequenced input: peripheral blood. The chain recombines TRBV3-1 (or the pseudogene TRBV3-2) with TRBJ1-1; D is unresolved. The CDR3 protein is CASSPSSLGTEAFF. In nucleotides, the CDR3 is TGTGCCAGCAGCCCTAGTAGCTTGGGCACTGAAGCTTTCTTT.